This TCR beta chain is from a study of radiotherapy plus CTLA-4 blockade in lung cancer. Across the whole study: Objective response rate was about 18%; disease control rate, around 33%.

It was focal radiation plus CTLA-4 blockade with ipilimumab that patients with chemo-refractory metastatic non-small-cell lung cancer received. The repertoire was sequenced with immunoSEQ multiplex PCR; TCRdb's copy has only in-frame clones and lacks some. The sample holds 85,000 to 100,000 clones; more than 75% are singletons and the top ten take approximately 15%. General study points: Response was reportedly best predicted by early blood T cell clone dynamics, with interferon-beta.

CDR3 length equals 14 residues. From germline, CDR1 is SGHNT and CDR2 YYREEE (reference sequence). V lost 4 bases to trimming and J lost 0 bases, with 10 bases between them. With respect to this clone: Antigen unknown.

This sequence joins TRBV5-4 and TRBJ1-2; D may be TRBD1 (5 bases). The sample here was peripheral blood, taken from a patient treated with radiotherapy plus ipilimumab. The receptor was isolated from a human donor with non-small cell lung cancer that progressed on radiotherapy plus ipilimumab. This chain's CDR3 is CASSPGITNYGYTF. The CDR3 nucleotides are TGTGCCAGCAGCCCAGGGATCACTAACTATGGCTACACCTTC.